Reported below is one TCR beta chain. Its antigen is still unknown. These data originate in a study of cytomegalovirus exposure and HLA in healthy donors. Study findings and constraints: Cytomegalovirus-associated status was assigned to about 150 TCR beta chains. Within the 120 or so validation repertoires, first-cohort TCR clusters tended to co-occur, according to a later analysis.

TCRdb's copy holds only in-frame clones and misses some; the assay was immunoSEQ multiplex PCR. The repertoire holds about 270,000 clones, around 86% seen once, with less than 1.2% in the top ten. The donors were part of the approximately 120-subject validation cohort, which stood apart from the approximately 670-subject first cohort. Sequenced: PBMCs. The clonotype was recovered from a woman aged 18-29 years in good health and CMV-seronegative.

CDR3 residues: CASSPPQEAKNIQYF. The CDR3 bases are TGTGCCAGCAGTCCCCCACAGGAAGCCAAAAACATTCAGTACTTC. The chain uses TRBV28 and TRBJ2-4; D is possibly TRBD1 (5 bases). Between the trimmed V and J ends, which lost 5 bases and 0 bases, there was a span of 11 bases. CDR1 and CDR2 from the germline V gene are MDHEN and SYDVKM. The CDR3 spans 15 residues.